The 10 T cell receptor beta chains below were found in one sample sequenced in a study of T cell repertoires in cytomegalovirus infection (dated by TCRdb to between 2018 and 2021). Their target antigens are unknown. TCRdb lists the instrument as Illumina HiSeq 1500. TCRdb took the public reads, trimmed them with fastp at Q25, ran MiXCR for clone calling and kept in-frame beta chains. Under each unique CDR3 protein, matching rows form one entry showing the most common genes and DNA. This sample comprises about 46,000 distinct CDR3 sequences, 20% to 25% of them detected only once. Around 18% of the sample comes from the top ten. Sequencing used PBMCs, sequenced either directly or after in vitro stimulation (not recorded which). These receptors were collected from a human donor in good health (CMV status not recorded). Some clones in this sample may be carry-over from other donors' samples.

The chain combines TRBV6-6 with TRBJ2-7; 9 positions match TRBD1. After removal of 6 bases from V and 4 bases from J, the junction contained 16 bases not matched to a gene. The germline V gene has CDR1 MNHNY and CDR2 SVGAGI (reference sequence). The CDR3 runs 17 residues. CDR3: CASSRTIPGTGRYEQYF. The CDR3 DNA sequence: TGTGCCAGCAGCAGGACAATCCCCGGGACAGGGAGGTACGAGCAGTACTTC.

This chain uses TRBV12-3 or TRBV12-4 with TRBJ1-5; D not certain. The CDR3 length is 14 residues. V was clipped by 2 bases and J by 6 bases, with 11 bases between them. Written as DNA, the CDR3 is TGTGCCAGCAGTTTAAGGACTCGAGGTCAGCCCCAGCATTTT. It encodes CASSLRTRGQPQHF.

The CDR3 region has the DNA TGTGCCAGCTCACCGGACACGCCGGGGGGAGAACTGTTTTTT. Its translation is CASSPDTPGGELFF. The rearrangement links TRBV18 to TRBJ1-4, with D perhaps TRBD1 (5 bases). CDR1 is KGHSH and CDR2 is LQKENI in the germline V gene. The CDR3 sequence is 14 residues long. V was trimmed by 3 bases and J by 12 bases, leaving 17 bases between them.

This rearrangement joins TRBV14 to TRBJ2-3, with TRBD2 matching over 13 bases. Germline V gene data show CDR1 as SGHDN and CDR2 as FVKESK. J lost 4 bases, V lost 1 base, and 14 bases had no gene match. This CDR3 is built from 20 residues. The CDR3 protein is CASSQGLKTSGRFWADTQYF. The CDR3 bases are TGTGCCAGCAGCCAAGGATTGAAGACTAGCGGGAGGTTCTGGGCAGATACGCAGTATTTT.

Ten or more counts support this clonotype. The chain couples TRBV28 to TRBJ2-5, with a possible D match to TRBD2 (5 bases). The CDR3 runs to 15 residues. CDR1 is MDHEN, CDR2 SYDVKM, per germline. V was shortened by 8 bases and J by 5 bases, with 21 bases between the two germline ends. Here the CDR3 DNA reads TGTGCCAGCGTACACCTACTAGGGAATGCGGAGACCCAGTACTTC. The encoded protein is CASVHLLGNAETQYF.

This sequence joins TRBV4-1 and TRBJ2-1; D may be TRBD1 (5 bases). Trimming removed 0 bases from V and 10 bases from J, with 7 bases in between. The germline gives CDR1 MGHRA, CDR2 YSYEKL. This CDR3 contains 12 residues. DNA for the CDR3: TGCGCCAGCAGCCAAGATGGGGCGGAGCAGTTCTTC. Translated, it gives CASSQDGAEQFF.

This clonotype was observed a handful of times. This chain joins TRBV19 and TRBJ2-3; the match to TRBD2 covers 10 bases. The V and J ends lost 2 bases and 3 bases, in that order; junction bases with no gene match: 2. The CDR3 sequence is 15 residues long. The germline gives CDR1 LNHDA, CDR2 SQIVND (reference sequence). The CDR3 DNA sequence: TGTGCCAGTAGTATAAGACTAGCGGGTACAGATACGCAGTATTTT. As protein: CASSIRLAGTDTQYF.

The chain has TRBV28 and TRBJ1-5; D perhaps matches TRBD1 (5 bases). This CDR3 spans 14 amino acids. The germline V and J ends were trimmed by 2 bases and 1 base, with 6 bases remaining between them. From germline, CDR1 is MDHEN and CDR2 SYDVKM. CDR3 sequence reads: CASSLRDSNQPQHF. The CDR3 DNA follows: TGTGCCAGCAGTTTAAGGGACAGCAATCAGCCCCAGCATTTT.

The rearrangement uses TRBV19 and TRBJ1-2, with 7 nucleotides matching TRBD1. The CDR3 has 14 residues. The V and J ends lost 7 bases and 5 bases, in that order; junction bases with no gene match: 10. The V gene's germline CDR1 is LNHDA and CDR2 SQIVND (reference sequence). CDR3 bases: TGTGCCAGTACCCCGGACAGGACCCTTTATGGCTACACCTTC. This encodes CASTPDRTLYGYTF. The full variable domain, its missing parts supplied by reference TRBV19 and TRBJ1-2, is DGGITQSPKYLFRKEGQNVTLSCEQNLNHDAMYWYRQDPGQGLRLIYYSQIVNDFQKGDIAEGYSVSREKKESFPLTVTSAQKNPTAFYLCASTPDRTLYGYTFGSGTRLTVV.

This clonotype was found many times. This chain links TRBV12-3 or TRBV12-4 with TRBJ1-4, with TRBD1 identical over 8 bases. Trimming at V came to 7 bases and at J to 7 bases, leaving 5 bases not matched to a gene. This CDR3 is 13 amino acids long. The CDR3 sequence: CASTQGAGEKLFF. For the CDR3, the DNA is TGTGCCAGCACCCAGGGGGCGGGTGAAAAACTGTTTTTT.